The clone carrying this TCR beta chain turned up a few times. What it binds is not known. This sample stems from a study of OX40 agonist ivuxolimab in advanced cancers. At the level of the study: An agonistic human IgG2 monoclonal antibody against OX40 (CD134) was given. Study outcomes and limitations: Expanded peripheral T cells had an undetermined antigen specificity. CD4+ and CD8+ blood T cells expanded clonally by week 6 at 0.1 to 3.0 mg/kg. Fewer expanded clones were found on average in CD4+ than in CD8+ T cells.

Trimming cost V 3 bases and J 5 bases, with 16 bases left between them. Germline V gene sequence: CDR1 ENHRY, CDR2 SYGVKD. The CDR3 totals 15 residues. Some clones are missing from TCRdb's copy, which holds only in-frame ones; the method was immunoSEQ multiplex PCR. The repertoire holds 24,000 or so clones, roughly 80% seen once, with about 13% in the top ten. The input for sequencing was CD4+ or CD8+ T cells sorted from blood, taken in a trial of the OX40 agonist ivuxolimab. This chain uses TRBV10-3 with TRBJ1-1, with TRBD1 as a possible D gene (5 bases). The TCR originated in an adult with an advanced solid tumor such as melanoma, head and neck, liver or kidney cancer. The CDR3 protein is CAISEVATASTEAFF. The DNA of the CDR3 is TGTGCCATCAGTGAAGTGGCGACAGCCTCGACTGAAGCTTTCTTT.